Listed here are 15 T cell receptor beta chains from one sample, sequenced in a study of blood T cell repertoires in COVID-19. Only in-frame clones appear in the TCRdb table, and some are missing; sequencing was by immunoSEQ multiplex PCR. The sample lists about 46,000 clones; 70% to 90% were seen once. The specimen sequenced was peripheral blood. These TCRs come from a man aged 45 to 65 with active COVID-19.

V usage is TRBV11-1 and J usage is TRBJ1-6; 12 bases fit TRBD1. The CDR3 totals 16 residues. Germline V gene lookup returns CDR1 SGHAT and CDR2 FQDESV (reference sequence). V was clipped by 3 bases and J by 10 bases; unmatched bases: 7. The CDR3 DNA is TGTGCCAGCAGCTTGCGGGGACAGGGGGCTGGGTCACCCCTCCACTTT. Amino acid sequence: CASSLRGQGAGSPLHF.

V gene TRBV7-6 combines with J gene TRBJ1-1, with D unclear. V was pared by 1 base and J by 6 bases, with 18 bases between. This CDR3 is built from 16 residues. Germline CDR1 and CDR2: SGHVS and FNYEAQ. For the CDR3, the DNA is TGTGCCAGCAGCTTAGAACCCGCCCTGGCAACGCCTGAAGCTTTCTTT. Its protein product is CASSLEPALATPEAFF.

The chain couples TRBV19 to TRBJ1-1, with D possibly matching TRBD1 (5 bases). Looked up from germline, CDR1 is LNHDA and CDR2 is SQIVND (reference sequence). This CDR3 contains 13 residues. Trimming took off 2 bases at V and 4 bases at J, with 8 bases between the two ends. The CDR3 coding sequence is TGTGCCAGTAGTATACAGGGAAGCACTGAAGCTTTCTTT. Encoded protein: CASSIQGSTEAFF.

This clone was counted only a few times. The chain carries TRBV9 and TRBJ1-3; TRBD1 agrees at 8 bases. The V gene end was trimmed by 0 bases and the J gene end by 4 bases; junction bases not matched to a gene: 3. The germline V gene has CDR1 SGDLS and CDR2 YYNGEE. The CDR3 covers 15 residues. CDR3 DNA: TGTGCCAGCAGCGTAGAACAGGGGGGAGGAAACACCATATATTTT. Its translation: CASSVEQGGGNTIYF. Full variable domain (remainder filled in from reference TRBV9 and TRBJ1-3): DSGVTQTPKHLITATGQRVTLRCSPRSGDLSVYWYQQSLDQGLQFLIQYYNGEERAKGNILERFSAQQFPDLHSELNLSSLELGDSALYFCASSVEQGGGNTIYFGEGSWLTVV.

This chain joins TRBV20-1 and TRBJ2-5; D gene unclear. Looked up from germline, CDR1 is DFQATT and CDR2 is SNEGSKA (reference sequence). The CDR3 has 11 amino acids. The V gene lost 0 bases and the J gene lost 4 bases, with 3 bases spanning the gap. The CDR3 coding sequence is TGCAGTGCTAGAGAGGCAGAGACCCAGTACTTC. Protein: CSAREAETQYF.

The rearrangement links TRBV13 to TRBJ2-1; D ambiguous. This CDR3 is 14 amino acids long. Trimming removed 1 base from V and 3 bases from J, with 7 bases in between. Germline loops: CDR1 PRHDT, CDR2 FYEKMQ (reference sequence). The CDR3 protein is CASSLDNGYNEQFF. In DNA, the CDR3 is TGTGCCAGCAGCTTAGATAACGGCTACAATGAGCAGTTCTTC.

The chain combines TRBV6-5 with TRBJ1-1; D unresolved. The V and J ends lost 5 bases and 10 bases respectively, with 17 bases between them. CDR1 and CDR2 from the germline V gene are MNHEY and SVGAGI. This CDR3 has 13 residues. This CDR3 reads CASSRAGQTRAFF. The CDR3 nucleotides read TGTGCCAGCAGTCGCGCCGGTCAGACAAGAGCTTTCTTT.

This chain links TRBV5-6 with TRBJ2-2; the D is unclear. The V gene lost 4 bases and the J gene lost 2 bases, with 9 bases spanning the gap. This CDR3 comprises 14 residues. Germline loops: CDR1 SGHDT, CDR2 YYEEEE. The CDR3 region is CASSPTRNTGELFF. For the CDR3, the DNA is TGTGCCAGCAGCCCCACACGAAACACCGGGGAGCTGTTTTTT.

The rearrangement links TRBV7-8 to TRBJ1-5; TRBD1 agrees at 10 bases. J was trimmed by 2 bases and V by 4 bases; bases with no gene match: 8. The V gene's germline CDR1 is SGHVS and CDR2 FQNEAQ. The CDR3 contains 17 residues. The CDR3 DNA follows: TGTGCCAGCAGCTCGACAGGGGGCGCTGAGGGCAATCAGCCCCAGCATTTT. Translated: CASSSTGGAEGNQPQHF.

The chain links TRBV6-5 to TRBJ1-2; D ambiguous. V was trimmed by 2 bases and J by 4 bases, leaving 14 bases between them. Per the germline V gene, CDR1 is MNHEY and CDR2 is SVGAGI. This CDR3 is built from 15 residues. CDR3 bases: TGTGCCAGCAGTTACACACAGAGTACCCTCTATGGCTACACCTTC. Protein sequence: CASSYTQSTLYGYTF.

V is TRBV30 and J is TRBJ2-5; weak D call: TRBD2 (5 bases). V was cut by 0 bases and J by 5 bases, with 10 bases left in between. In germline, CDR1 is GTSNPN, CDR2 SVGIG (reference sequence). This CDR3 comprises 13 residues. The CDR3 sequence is CAWSVAVTETQYF. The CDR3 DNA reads TGTGCCTGGAGTGTAGCGGTGACGGAGACCCAGTACTTC.

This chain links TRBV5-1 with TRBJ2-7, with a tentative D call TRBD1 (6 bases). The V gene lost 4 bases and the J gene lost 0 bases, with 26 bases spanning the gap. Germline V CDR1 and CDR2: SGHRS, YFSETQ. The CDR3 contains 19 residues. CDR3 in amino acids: CASSLLLPGHLRSSYEQYF. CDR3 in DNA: TGCGCCAGCAGCCTACTCCTTCCGGGACATTTGAGGAGCTCCTACGAGCAGTACTTC.

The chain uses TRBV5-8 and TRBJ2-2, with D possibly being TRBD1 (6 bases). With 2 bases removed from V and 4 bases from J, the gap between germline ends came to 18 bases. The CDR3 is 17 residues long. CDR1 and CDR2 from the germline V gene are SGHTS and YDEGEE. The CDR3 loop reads CASSFLPGQRSTGELFF. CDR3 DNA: TGTGCCAGCAGCTTCTTGCCCGGACAGAGGAGCACCGGGGAGCTGTTTTTT.

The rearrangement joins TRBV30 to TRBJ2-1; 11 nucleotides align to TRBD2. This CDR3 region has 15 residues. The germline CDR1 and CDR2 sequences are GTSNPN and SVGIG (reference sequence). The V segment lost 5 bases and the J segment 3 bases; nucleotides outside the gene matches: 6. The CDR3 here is CAWHSGRGDYNEQFF. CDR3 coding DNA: TGTGCCTGGCATAGCGGGAGGGGAGACTACAATGAGCAGTTCTTC.

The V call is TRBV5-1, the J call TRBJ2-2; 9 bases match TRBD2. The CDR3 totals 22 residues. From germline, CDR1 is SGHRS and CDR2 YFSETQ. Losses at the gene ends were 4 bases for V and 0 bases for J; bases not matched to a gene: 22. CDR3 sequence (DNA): TGCGCCAGCAGCCACGGGCCAGGGGGGCAGCGGGAGGCCATCGCGAACACCGGGGAGCTGTTTTTT. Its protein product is CASSHGPGGQREAIANTGELFF.